This T cell receptor beta chain was identified during a study of response to subunit inactivated influenza vaccine. MiXCR, run by TCRdb on the RT-PCR reads, gives a single entry per CDR3 protein. This sample has roughly 790,000 distinct CDR3 sequences; 21% occur once, and the top ten carry roughly 10%. Broader study findings: Every seasonal influenza vaccination brings in few new T cells, the authors suggested.

Trimming took 5 bases from V and 4 from J, leaving 20 bases between them. This CDR3 comprises 15 residues. CDR1 and CDR2 from the germline V gene are GTSNPN and SVGIG (reference sequence). In the case of this clonotype: The target antigen is unknown.

This clonotype was obtained from a man in his fifties who received an inactivated influenza vaccine. The chain is built from TRBV30 and TRBJ1-1; D gene uncertain. The starting material was PBMCs from blood, obtained 4 to 6 days after vaccination. DNA for the CDR3: TGTGCCTGGCGACGTCGGGGAGTAGTGAGCACTGAAGCTTTCTTT. Amino acid sequence: CAWRRRGVVSTEAFF.